Below are 31 T cell receptor beta chains sequenced from a single sample in a study of cytomegalovirus exposure and HLA in healthy donors. The PCR was carried out with 60 Vbeta primers and 13 Jbeta primers. Assay used: immunoSEQ multiplex PCR; TCRdb lists only in-frame clones, some missing. The data show 150,000 to 200,000 clones, roughly three quarters seen once. Sequencing used PBMCs. The receptors here all came from a woman aged 50 to 65 in good health and CMV-seropositive.

The chain couples TRBV18 to TRBJ2-1; 8 bases map to TRBD1. CDR1 and CDR2 from the germline V gene are KGHSH and LQKENI. The trim removed 4 bases at V and 10 bases at J, leaving 12 bases unmatched. This CDR3 comprises 15 residues. This chain's CDR3 is CASSLGADRVDEQFF. In DNA form, the CDR3 reads TGTGCCAGCTCACTAGGGGCGGACAGGGTTGACGAGCAGTTCTTC.

The genes are TRBV13 and TRBJ2-3; tentatively, D is TRBD1 (5 bases). This CDR3 is built from 16 residues. Trimming stripped 0 bases from V and 2 bases from J, with 12 bases between. CDR1 is PRHDT and CDR2 is FYEKMQ in the germline V gene (reference sequence). The CDR3: CASSLGGAPYTDTQYF. The CDR3 region has the DNA TGTGCCAGCAGCTTAGGAGGGGCGCCGTACACAGATACGCAGTATTTT.

This chain uses TRBV28 with TRBJ1-2, with TRBD1 identical over 7 bases. The CDR3 contains 17 residues. CDR1 MDHEN and CDR2 SYDVKM come from the germline V gene. The trim removed 5 bases at V and 2 bases at J, leaving 14 bases unmatched. CDR3 amino acids: CASSPGGTQGLNYGYTF. CDR3 coding DNA: TGTGCCAGCAGTCCCGGGGGAACACAGGGGCTAAACTATGGCTACACCTTC.

The chain links TRBV10-3 to TRBJ1-4; 8 bases fit TRBD1. V dropped 2 bases and J dropped 11; count of bases not matched to a gene: 7. Germline values: CDR1 ENHRY, CDR2 SYGVKD. The CDR3 covers 14 residues. CDR3 residues: CAISEGQGLAKLFF. DNA for the CDR3: TGTGCCATCAGTGAGGGACAGGGTTTGGCGAAACTGTTTTTT.

In this sample, this clone turned up once. The chain employs TRBV19 and TRBJ1-2; D unclear. Germline-derived CDR1 and CDR2 are LNHDA and SQIVND (reference sequence). V gave up 5 bases and J gave up 2 bases, with 3 bases separating them. The CDR3 loop spans 11 amino acids. The DNA for the CDR3 is TGTGCCAGTAGTCTAAACTATGGCTACACCTTC. This gives the protein CASSLNYGYTF. Full variable domain (missing parts from reference TRBV19 and TRBJ1-2): DGGITQSPKYLFRKEGQNVTLSCEQNLNHDAMYWYRQDPGQGLRLIYYSQIVNDFQKGDIAEGYSVSREKKESFPLTVTSAQKNPTAFYLCASSLNYGYTFGSGTRLTVV.

The sample holds one count of this clone. V is TRBV7-2 and J is TRBJ1-1, with a possible D match to TRBD1 (5 bases). Germline V gives CDR1 SGHTA, CDR2 FQGNSA. Deletions cut 2 bases from V and 4 bases from J, with 11 bases between. The CDR3 has 14 amino acids. The CDR3 region has the DNA TGTGCCAGCAGCTTAAGGGGCACGAGCACTGAAGCTTTCTTT. This translates into CASSLRGTSTEAFF.

This clone has more than one count but fewer than ten. CDR3 nucleotide sequence: TGCGCCAGCAGTTTGGACAGAAACACTGAAGCTTTCTTT. Encoded protein: CASSLDRNTEAFF. This chain uses TRBV10-1 with TRBJ1-1, with D possibly being TRBD1 (6 bases). The V and J ends lost 5 bases and 2 bases respectively, with 9 bases between them. Germline loops: CDR1 WNHNN, CDR2 SYGVQD (reference sequence). This CDR3 has 13 residues.

The chain couples TRBV6-4 to TRBJ2-3; 8 nucleotides agree with TRBD2. CDR1 and CDR2 from the germline V gene are MRHNA and SNTAGT. The length of the CDR3 is 15 residues. The V and J ends lost 8 bases and 3 bases, in that order; junction bases with no gene match: 10. The CDR3 protein is CASRVTSGGTDTQYF. CDR3 nucleotide sequence: TGTGCCAGCCGCGTCACTAGCGGAGGGACAGATACGCAGTATTTT.

With regard to this clone: The same CDR3 can be traced to other DNA sequences in this sample. The chain recombines TRBV9 with TRBJ2-2, with D perhaps matching TRBD1 (5 bases). V lost 1 base and J lost 1, with 5 bases in between. The CDR3 has 14 amino acids. Germline loops: CDR1 SGDLS, CDR2 YYNGEE. The CDR3, as DNA: TGTGCCAGCAGCGTAACAGGGAACACCGGGGAGCTGTTTTTT. It yields the protein CASSVTGNTGELFF.

Remarks on this clone: The junction departs from germline at one end; a sequencing error may be responsible. The V call is TRBV5-6, the J call TRBJ2-2; perhaps TRBD1 as D (6 bases). Germline V gene sequence: CDR1 SGHDT, CDR2 YYEEEE. This CDR3 has 18 amino acids. The CDR3 here is CASSPLTGKGSNAGELFF. CDR3 DNA sequence: TGTGCCAGCAGCCCCCTTACAGGGAAAGGGTCGAACGCCGGGGAGCTGTTTTTT. Supplemented by reference TRBV5-6 and TRBJ2-2, the full variable domain reads DAGVTQSPTHLIKTRGQQVTLRCSPKSGHDTVSWYQQALGQGPQFIFQYYEEEERQRGNFPDRFSGHQFPNYSSELNVNALLLGDSALYLCASSPLTGKGSNAGELFFGEGSRLTVL.

The V gene is TRBV9, the J gene TRBJ1-2; 7 bases align to TRBD1. There are 15 residues in the CDR3. Germline values: CDR1 SGDLS, CDR2 YYNGEE. Losses at the gene ends were 3 bases for V and 2 bases for J; bases not matched to a gene: 7. The CDR3 sequence: CASSAGPGGNYGYTF. The CDR3 bases are TGTGCCAGCAGCGCAGGCCCAGGGGGGAACTATGGCTACACCTTC.

This clone was detected only a few times. The rearrangement links TRBV6-5 to TRBJ1-4, with 7 bases identical to TRBD1. Per germline, CDR1 MNHEY and CDR2 SVGAGI. V shed 6 bases and J 6 bases; nucleotides not matched to a gene: 4. The CDR3 is 13 residues long. The CDR3 coding sequence is TGTGCCAGCAGCCGCGACAGGGATGAAAAACTGTTTTTT. Translating gives CASSRDRDEKLFF.

The V and J genes are TRBV28 and TRBJ2-3, with 9 bases fitting TRBD2. The J segment lost 2 bases and the V segment lost 4 bases, leaving 10 bases of the junction unmatched. Germline V gene lookup returns CDR1 MDHEN and CDR2 SYDVKM. CDR3 length equals 17 residues. The chain's CDR3 is CASSSKRGLASTDTQYF. In nucleotides, the CDR3 is TGTGCCAGCAGTTCCAAGAGGGGACTAGCTTCCACAGATACGCAGTATTTT.

V is TRBV6-5 and J is TRBJ2-3; 11 bases fit TRBD2. This CDR3 is built from 15 residues. V was clipped by 2 bases and J by 4 bases; unmatched bases: 2. The germline CDR1 and CDR2 sequences are MNHEY and SVGAGI. CDR3 protein: CASSYTSGSPDTQYF. For the CDR3, the DNA is TGTGCCAGCAGTTACACTAGCGGGAGTCCAGATACGCAGTATTTT.

The DNA of the CDR3 is TGCGCCAGCAGCCAAGATACGAGGGATGAGCAGTTCTTC. This translates into CASSQDTRDEQFF. V usage is TRBV4-3 and J usage is TRBJ2-1, with D tentatively TRBD2 (5 bases). The V gene's germline CDR1 is LGHNA and CDR2 YSLEER. The CDR3 has 13 amino acids. V shed 0 bases and J shed 8 bases, with 8 bases lying between them.

The chain recombines TRBV7-8 with TRBJ2-7; TRBD2 aligns across 9 bases. After removal of 1 base from V and 3 bases from J, the junction contained 1 base not matched to a gene. CDR1 SGHVS and CDR2 FQNEAQ come from the germline V gene. The CDR3 sequence is 14 residues long. CDR3 bases: TGTGCCAGCAGCTTAGGGCGGGGGGGCTACGAGCAGTACTTC. Its translation: CASSLGRGGYEQYF.

V and J are TRBV7-2 and TRBJ1-1; perhaps TRBD1 as D (5 bases). The V gene lost 7 bases and the J gene lost 5 bases, with 20 bases spanning the gap. Germline loops: CDR1 SGHTA, CDR2 FQGNSA. This CDR3 has 15 amino acids. The CDR3 protein is CASIPRRGRETEAFF. As DNA, the CDR3 is TGTGCCAGCATCCCTCGCCGGGGGAGGGAAACTGAAGCTTTCTTT.

The chain links TRBV11-2 to TRBJ2-1, with 11 positions matching TRBD2. The CDR3 runs to 15 residues. The ends lost 5 bases at V and 4 bases at J; junction bases unmatched: 4. Germline V lookup: CDR1 SGHAT, CDR2 FQNNGV. For the CDR3, the DNA is TGTGCCAGCAGCCCCCCTAGCGGGGGGTACAATGAGCAGTTCTTC. Protein: CASSPPSGGYNEQFF.

The chain is built from TRBV5-1 and TRBJ2-5; tentative D call: TRBD2 (6 bases). Trimming left V 4 bases short and J 1 base short, with 17 bases between. Germline CDR1 is SGHRS and CDR2 is YFSETQ. The CDR3 spans 16 residues. CDR3 nucleotide sequence: TGCGCCAGCAGCCTCTCCTCGCCCGGGAGCCAAGAGACCCAGTACTTC. This gives the protein CASSLSSPGSQETQYF.

The chain couples TRBV23-1 to TRBJ1-5; D call uncertain. TRBV23-1 is an open reading frame, and its role is uncertain. Trimming took 0 bases from V and 6 from J, leaving 9 bases between them. The CDR3 loop spans 14 amino acids. CDR3 bases: TGCGCCAGCAGTCAATCGGGCGGGGTTCAGCCCCAGCATTTT. Translation: CASSQSGGVQPQHF.

The V and J genes are TRBV30 and TRBJ2-7; 12 bases line up with TRBD2. V gave up 1 base and J gave up 5 bases; unmatched junction bases: 9. Germline V gene data show CDR1 as GTSNPN and CDR2 as SVGIG (reference sequence). The CDR3 covers 16 residues. CDR3 in amino acids: CAWSELLAGGPNEQYF. CDR3 DNA sequence: TGTGCCTGGAGTGAACTCCTAGCGGGGGGGCCCAACGAGCAGTACTTC.

This chain connects TRBV5-4 to TRBJ2-2; TRBD1 might be the D (5 bases). Germline CDR1 and CDR2: SGHNT and YYREEE (reference sequence). V was shortened by 1 base and J by 5 bases, with 12 bases between the two germline ends. The CDR3 is 15 amino acids. The CDR3 region is CASSLRQGQTGELFF. In nucleotides, the CDR3 is TGTGCCAGCAGCTTGAGGCAGGGCCAAACCGGGGAGCTGTTTTTT. The full variable domain, in which reference TRBV5-4 and TRBJ2-2 provide the parts outside the CDR3, is ETGVTQSPTHLIKTRGQQVTLRCSSQSGHNTVSWYQQALGQGPQFIFQYYREEENGRGNFPPRFSGLQFPNYSSELNVNALELDDSALYLCASSLRQGQTGELFFGEGSRLTVL.

The J gene is TRBJ2-7, the V gene TRBV12-5; TRBD2 agrees at 10 bases. This CDR3 has 19 residues. V was pared by 0 bases and J by 2 bases, with 13 bases of the junction left unmatched. CDR1 is LGHNT, CDR2 FRNRAP, per germline. In DNA form, the CDR3 reads TGTGCTAGTGGTTTGGTACTCGGGTTAGCGGGGGGTGTTACCTACGAGCAGTACTTC. Its protein product is CASGLVLGLAGGVTYEQYF. Variable domain in full (rest from reference TRBV12-5 and TRBJ2-7): DARVTQTPRHKVTEMGQEVTMRCQPILGHNTVFWYRQTMMQGLELLAYFRNRAPLDDSGMPKDRFSAEMPDATLATLKIQPSEPRDSAVYFCASGLVLGLAGGVTYEQYFGPGTRLTVT.

The chain joins TRBV7-8 to TRBJ2-2, with TRBD1 identical over 11 bases. V was pared by 5 bases and J by 7 bases, with 3 bases of the junction left unmatched. The CDR3 sequence is 14 residues long. Germline CDR1 and CDR2: SGHVS and FQNEAQ. DNA of the CDR3: TGTGCCAGCAGCGTGGGGACAGGGGGCGGGGAGCTGTTTTTT. Its translation is CASSVGTGGGELFF.

The rearrangement joins TRBV27 to TRBJ1-1, with 8 nucleotides matching TRBD1. The V and J ends lost 5 bases and 7 bases, in that order; junction bases with no gene match: 6. CDR1 is MNHEY, CDR2 SMNVEV, per germline (reference sequence). This CDR3 comprises 13 residues. The CDR3 nucleotides are TGTGCCAGCAGTCAGCAGGGGGCTCTTGAAGCTTTCTTT. This translates into CASSQQGALEAFF.

The chain carries TRBV6-1 and TRBJ1-2; tentative D call: TRBD1 (6 bases). This CDR3 region has 14 residues. Germline V gene data show CDR1 as MNHNS and CDR2 as SASEGT. Trimming took off 3 bases at V and 6 bases at J, with 14 bases between the two ends. The CDR3 is CASSDGGQVNGYTF. In DNA, the CDR3 is TGTGCCAGCAGTGATGGGGGACAAGTAAATGGCTACACCTTC.

V is TRBV19 and J is TRBJ2-5; a weak D match, TRBD2 (7 bases). Between the trimmed V and J ends, which lost 2 bases and 4 bases, there was a span of 17 bases. This CDR3 region has 16 residues. Germline V gene sequence: CDR1 LNHDA, CDR2 SQIVND (reference sequence). The CDR3 region is CASSIPLGGAGETQYF. CDR3 DNA: TGTGCCAGTAGTATACCCCTGGGGGGGGCAGGAGAGACCCAGTACTTC.

V usage is TRBV19 and J usage is TRBJ1-4; TRBD1 matches 7 bases. Germline V CDR1 and CDR2: LNHDA, SQIVND (reference sequence). After removal of 6 bases from V and 8 bases from J, the junction contained 9 bases not matched to a gene. The CDR3 covers 14 residues. The DNA for the CDR3 is TGTGCCAGTAGCGGACAGGCCTTTAGGGAAAAACTGTTTTTT. Residues: CASSGQAFREKLFF.

The J gene is TRBJ2-2, the V gene TRBV6-5, with D possibly TRBD2 on 5 matching bases. The V end was cut by 2 bases, the J end by 2 bases, with 6 bases between. In germline, CDR1 is MNHEY, CDR2 SVGAGI. There are 14 residues in the CDR3. CDR3: CASSYGLNTGELFF. In nucleotides, the CDR3 is TGTGCCAGCAGTTACGGACTTAACACCGGGGAGCTGTTTTTT.

This clone was observed once. The chain uses TRBV19 and TRBJ1-1, with D perhaps TRBD1 (6 bases). V dropped 2 bases and J dropped 5 bases, with 9 bases sitting between them. Germline lookup yields CDR1 LNHDA and CDR2 SQIVND (reference sequence). This CDR3 spans 13 amino acids. CDR3 nucleotides: TGTGCCAGTAGTATAAACAGGGCGACTGAAGCTTTCTTT. Translated: CASSINRATEAFF.

This clone was observed once. The V call is TRBV2, the J call TRBJ1-1; 9 nucleotides match TRBD1. The V and J ends lost 4 bases and 4 bases, in that order; junction bases with no gene match: 10. Germline assignment: CDR1 SNHLY and CDR2 FYNNEI. The CDR3 is made up of 16 amino acids. The CDR3: CASSVRQGGSGTEAFF. The DNA of the CDR3 is TGTGCCAGCAGTGTTCGACAGGGGGGAAGTGGCACTGAAGCTTTCTTT.